This T cell receptor (beta chain) stems from a study of shared clonotypes between healthy human individuals. This CDR3 is 17 amino acids long. In germline, CDR1 is LNHNV, CDR2 YYDKDF (reference sequence). Trimming pared 0 bases from V and 2 bases from J, leaving 14 bases between. Clones were read by immunoSEQ multiplex PCR, and TCRdb kept only the in-frame ones, dropping some. The table records around 2,000,000 clones, 85% to 95% of them present only once. Naive-designated CD8 cells lacked CD45RO, were positively enriched for CCR7, and omitted terminally differentiated effector memory CD45RA+ cells. The clonotype originates from a man younger than 30 in good health. Some clones in this sample may be carry-over from other donors' samples. Sequenced: naive CD8+ T cells from PBMCs. This sequence joins TRBV15 and TRBJ2-1; a weak D match, TRBD1 (5 bases). The CDR3 DNA reads as TGTGCCACCAGCAGAGATATTAGTGCAGGGACCTACAATGAGCAGTTCTTC. Protein: CATSRDISAGTYNEQFF.